This is a list of T cell receptor beta chains from one sample in a study of Graves' ophthalmopathy and Graves' hyperthyroidism. TCRdb passed the multiplex PCR reads through MiXCR, listing each CDR3 protein once. The sample has around 600,000 distinct CDR3 sequences, over 40% seen once. Sequenced sample: peripheral blood. These receptors all come from an adult man with Graves' ophthalmopathy. CDR3s include the opening cysteine and the closing phenylalanine or tryptophan.

J gene: TRBJ1-6
V gene: TRBV5-1
CDR3 protein: CASSLGTGGIYNSPLHF

J gene: TRBJ1-2
V gene: TRBV19
CDR3 protein: CASTNSPGTRGYTF

J gene: TRBJ1-1
V gene: TRBV29-1
CDR3 protein: CSSPSGQVGGGNTEAFF

J gene: TRBJ1-1
V gene: TRBV5-1
CDR3 protein: CASSRTGFGMMNTGAFF

J gene: TRBJ1-4
V gene: TRBV5-6
CDR3 protein: CASSRTGLVEKLFF

J gene: TRBJ1-6
V gene: TRBV12-3/TRBV12-4
CDR3 protein: CASSLWDRAPSPLHF

J gene: TRBJ2-5
V gene: TRBV11-2
CDR3 protein: CASSFPGQGEETQYF

J gene: TRBJ1-2
V gene: TRBV7-2
CDR3 protein: CASGPTGYGYTF

J gene: TRBJ1-2
V gene: TRBV20-1
CDR3 protein: CSASSGTGSGYTF

J gene: TRBJ2-2
V gene: TRBV7-9
CDR3 protein: CASSLGSNTGELVF

J gene: TRBJ2-5
V gene: TRBV29-1
CDR3 protein: CSVEDGVSGQETQYF

J gene: TRBJ2-5
V gene: TRBV7-8
CDR3 protein: CAILGETQYF

J gene: TRBJ2-7
V gene: TRBV10-2
CDR3 protein: CATRDRNYEQYF

J gene: TRBJ2-7
V gene: TRBV6-5
CDR3 protein: CASSYSASTYEQYF

J gene: TRBJ1-6
V gene: TRBV7-9
CDR3 protein: CASSLRSGGERSPLHF

J gene: TRBJ1-1
V gene: TRBV15
CDR3 protein: CASSARGGIDAEAFF

J gene: TRBJ1-4
V gene: TRBV7-9
CDR3 protein: CASSLGGADGTGEKLFF

J gene: TRBJ1-1
V gene: TRBV29-1
CDR3 protein: CSLEPQGRPEAFF

J gene: TRBJ2-3
V gene: TRBV11-2
CDR3 protein: CASSLGLLLTDTQYF

J gene: TRBJ2-5
V gene: TRBV12-3/TRBV12-4
CDR3 protein: CASSLRTGGGETQYF

J gene: TRBJ1-5
V gene: TRBV30
CDR3 protein: CAWSRGAWPQHF

J gene: TRBJ1-1
V gene: TRBV10-2
CDR3 protein: CASSRDPGGNTEAFF

J gene: TRBJ1-1
V gene: TRBV6-5
CDR3 protein: CASRLDRDAEAFF

J gene: TRBJ2-3
V gene: TRBV4-2
CDR3 protein: CASSGQAGGPTETQYF

J gene: TRBJ1-5
V gene: TRBV12-3/TRBV12-4
CDR3 protein: CASGSRDGYSNQPQHF

J gene: TRBJ1-4
V gene: TRBV7-9
CDR3 protein: CASSSWTGAVGKLFF

J gene: TRBJ2-2
V gene: TRBV29-1
CDR3 protein: CSVGTGDTGELFF

J gene: NA
V gene: TRBV2
CDR3 protein: CASFAGNYNEQFF

J gene: TRBJ1-1
V gene: TRBV27
CDR3 protein: CASSRTFVGRVLNTEAFF

J gene: TRBJ1-1
V gene: TRBV2
CDR3 protein: CASRETGGMNTEAFF

J gene: TRBJ2-5
V gene: TRBV10-3
CDR3 protein: CASSDGKETQYF

J gene: TRBJ1-4
V gene: TRBV6-1
CDR3 protein: CASSEAGGGEEKLFF

J gene: TRBJ1-1
V gene: TRBV7-9
CDR3 protein: CASSLRGTGRMNTEAFF

J gene: TRBJ1-1
V gene: TRBV7-3
CDR3 protein: CASSLQGAKTEAFF

J gene: TRBJ1-2
V gene: TRBV4-2
CDR3 protein: CASSPDNDYGYTF

J gene: TRBJ2-2
V gene: TRBV7-8
CDR3 protein: CASSASVTGELFF

J gene: TRBJ1-1
V gene: TRBV24-1
CDR3 protein: CATSDLRDRTEAFF

J gene: TRBJ2-6
V gene: TRBV27
CDR3 protein: CASSLGLGSSGANVLTF

J gene: TRBJ1-3
V gene: TRBV15
CDR3 protein: CATSRDLAGSSGNTIYF

J gene: TRBJ2-5
V gene: TRBV7-6
CDR3 protein: CASRRLAGALQETQYF

J gene: TRBJ2-5
V gene: TRBV10-3
CDR3 protein: CAINDAGGQETQYF

J gene: TRBJ1-2
V gene: TRBV10-3
CDR3 protein: CAIRPGAGNYGYTF

J gene: TRBJ1-2
V gene: TRBV15
CDR3 protein: CATSRDGSCGYTF

J gene: TRBJ2-7
V gene: TRBV11-2
CDR3 protein: CASSRRRGGSYEQYF

J gene: TRBJ1-6
V gene: TRBV10-3
CDR3 protein: CAIRAQGFGSPLHF

J gene: TRBJ1-4
V gene: TRBV25-1
CDR3 protein: CASRYQATWNEKLFF

J gene: TRBJ2-1
V gene: TRBV7-9
CDR3 protein: CASSLGHDPFF

J gene: TRBJ2-2
V gene: TRBV11-1
CDR3 protein: CASSPRAGGPAGELFF

J gene: TRBJ2-5
V gene: TRBV20-1
CDR3 protein: CSAKKQYF

J gene: TRBJ2-3
V gene: TRBV10-3
CDR3 protein: CAITSGQGVTDTQYF

J gene: TRBJ2-7
V gene: TRBV2
CDR3 protein: CASRPLRHYEQYF

J gene: TRBJ1-1
V gene: TRBV7-2
CDR3 protein: CASSQGTGHTEAFF

J gene: TRBJ2-1
V gene: TRBV7-3
CDR3 protein: CAGSNSAFQFEQFF

J gene: TRBJ1-4
V gene: TRBV7-9
CDR3 protein: CASSFPGPTNEKLFF

J gene: TRBJ2-7
V gene: TRBV5-1
CDR3 protein: CASSPGQDAVYEQYF

J gene: TRBJ2-5
V gene: TRBV30
CDR3 protein: CAWSGTGQETQYF

J gene: TRBJ1-4
V gene: TRBV7-6
CDR3 protein: CASSPEASTNEKLFF

J gene: TRBJ1-1
V gene: TRBV7-2
CDR3 protein: CATGQGAGGTEAFF